This TCR beta chain was identified during a study of response to subunit inactivated influenza vaccine. Study results and limitations: Authors suggested that a seasonal influenza vaccination recruits few new T cells each time.

TCRdb recomputed calls from the RT-PCR reads with MiXCR, one row per CDR3 protein. The table lists about 160,000 distinct CDR3 sequences, 11% of them singletons. For this clonotype: Antigen specificity is unknown.

Sequenced here: non-naive T cells sorted from PBMCs, sampled about 40 days after vaccination. This clonotype was sampled from a man in his fifties who received an inactivated influenza vaccine.

In nucleotides, the CDR3 is TGTGCCAGCAGCCTGCGAGCGGGTGGGGCAGAGACCCAGTACTTC. Its protein product is CASSLRAGGAETQYF. This rearrangement joins TRBV7-2 to TRBJ2-5; possibly TRBD2 for D (6 bases). The CDR3 totals 15 residues. The germline V gene encodes CDR1 SGHTA and CDR2 FQGNSA. Trimming cost V 5 bases and J 4 bases, with 17 bases left between them.